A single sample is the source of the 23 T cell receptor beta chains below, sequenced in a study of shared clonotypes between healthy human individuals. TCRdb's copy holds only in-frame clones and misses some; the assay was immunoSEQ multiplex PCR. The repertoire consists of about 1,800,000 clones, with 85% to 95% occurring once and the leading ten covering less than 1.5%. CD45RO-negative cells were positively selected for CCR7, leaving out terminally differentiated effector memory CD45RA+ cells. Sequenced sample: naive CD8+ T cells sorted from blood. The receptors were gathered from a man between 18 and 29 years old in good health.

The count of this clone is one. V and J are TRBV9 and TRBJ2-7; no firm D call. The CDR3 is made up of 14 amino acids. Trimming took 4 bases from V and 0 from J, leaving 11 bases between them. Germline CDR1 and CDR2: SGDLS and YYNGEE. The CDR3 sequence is CASSLEDGSYEQYF. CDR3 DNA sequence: TGTGCCAGCAGCCTCGAGGACGGCTCCTACGAGCAGTACTTC.

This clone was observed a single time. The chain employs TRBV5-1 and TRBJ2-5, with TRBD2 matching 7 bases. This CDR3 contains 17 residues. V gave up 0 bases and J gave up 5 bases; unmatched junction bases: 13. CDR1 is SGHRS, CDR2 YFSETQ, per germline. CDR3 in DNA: TGCGCCAGCAGCTTGGCTGGGACTAAGTTAACGGGGGAGACCCAGTACTTC. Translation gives CASSLAGTKLTGETQYF.

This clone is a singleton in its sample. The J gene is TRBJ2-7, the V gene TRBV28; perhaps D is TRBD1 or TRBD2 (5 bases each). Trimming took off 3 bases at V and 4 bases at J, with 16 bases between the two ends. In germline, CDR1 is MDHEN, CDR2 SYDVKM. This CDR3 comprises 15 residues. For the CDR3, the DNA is TGTGCCAGCAGTTTGGTCGCAGGGAGTGTTTACGAGCAGTACTTC. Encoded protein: CASSLVAGSVYEQYF.

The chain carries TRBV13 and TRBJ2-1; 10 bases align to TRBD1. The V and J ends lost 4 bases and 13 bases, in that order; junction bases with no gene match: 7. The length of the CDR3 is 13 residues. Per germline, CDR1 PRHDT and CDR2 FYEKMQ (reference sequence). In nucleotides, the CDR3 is TGTGCCAGCAGCTCCCCCGGGACAGGGGAACAGTTCTTC. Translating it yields CASSSPGTGEQFF.

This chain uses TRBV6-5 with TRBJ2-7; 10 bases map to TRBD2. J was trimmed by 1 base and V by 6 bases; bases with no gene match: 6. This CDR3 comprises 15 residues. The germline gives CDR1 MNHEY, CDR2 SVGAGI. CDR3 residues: CASRMGLAWSYEQYF. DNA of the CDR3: TGTGCCAGCAGGATGGGACTAGCGTGGTCCTACGAGCAGTACTTC.

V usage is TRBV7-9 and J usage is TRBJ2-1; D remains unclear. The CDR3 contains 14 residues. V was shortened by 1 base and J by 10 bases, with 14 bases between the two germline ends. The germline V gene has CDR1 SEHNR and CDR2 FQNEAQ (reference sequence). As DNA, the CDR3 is TGTGCCAGCAGCTTAGGCTGGGCCTACGGGGAGCAGTTCTTC. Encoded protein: CASSLGWAYGEQFF.

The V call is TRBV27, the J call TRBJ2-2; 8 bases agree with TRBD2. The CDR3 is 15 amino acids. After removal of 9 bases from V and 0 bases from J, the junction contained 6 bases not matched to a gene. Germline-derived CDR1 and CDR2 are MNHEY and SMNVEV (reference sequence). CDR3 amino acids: CASRIAGTNTGELFF. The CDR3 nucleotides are TGTGCCAGTCGAATAGCGGGGACGAACACCGGGGAGCTGTTTTTT.

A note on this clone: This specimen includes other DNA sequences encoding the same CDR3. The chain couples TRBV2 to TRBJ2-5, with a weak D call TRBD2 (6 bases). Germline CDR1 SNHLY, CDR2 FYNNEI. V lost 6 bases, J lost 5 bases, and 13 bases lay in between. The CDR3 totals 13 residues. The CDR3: CASSRTGGETQYF. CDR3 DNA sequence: TGTGCCAGCAGCCGGACTGGGGGGGAGACCCAGTACTTC.

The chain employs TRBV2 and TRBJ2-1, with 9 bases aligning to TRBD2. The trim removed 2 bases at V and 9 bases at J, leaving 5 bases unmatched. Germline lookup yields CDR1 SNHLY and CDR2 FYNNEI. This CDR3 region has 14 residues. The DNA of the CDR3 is TGTGCCAGCAGTGAACTAGCGGGACCCTTTGAGCAGTTCTTC. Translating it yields CASSELAGPFEQFF. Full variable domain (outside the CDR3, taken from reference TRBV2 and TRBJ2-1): EPEVTQTPSHQVTQMGQEVILRCVPISNHLYFYWYRQILGQKVEFLVSFYNNEISEKSEIFDDQFSVERPDGSNFTLKIRSTKLEDSAMYFCASSELAGPFEQFFGPGTRLTVL.

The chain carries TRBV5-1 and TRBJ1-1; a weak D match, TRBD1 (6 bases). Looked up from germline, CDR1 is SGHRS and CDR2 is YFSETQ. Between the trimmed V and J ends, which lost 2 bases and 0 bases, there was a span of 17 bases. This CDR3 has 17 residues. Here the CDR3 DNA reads TGCGCCAGCAGCTTTCGGGGGGCGGCAGAGATGAACACTGAAGCTTTCTTT. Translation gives CASSFRGAAEMNTEAFF.

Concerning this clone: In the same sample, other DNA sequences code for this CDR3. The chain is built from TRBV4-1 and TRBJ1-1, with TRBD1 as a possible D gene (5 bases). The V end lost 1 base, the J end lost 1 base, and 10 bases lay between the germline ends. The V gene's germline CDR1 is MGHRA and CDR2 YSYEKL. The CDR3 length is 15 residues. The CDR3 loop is CASSQVSGRNTEAFF. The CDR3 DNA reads TGCGCCAGCAGCCAAGTTTCAGGGCGGAACACTGAAGCTTTCTTT.

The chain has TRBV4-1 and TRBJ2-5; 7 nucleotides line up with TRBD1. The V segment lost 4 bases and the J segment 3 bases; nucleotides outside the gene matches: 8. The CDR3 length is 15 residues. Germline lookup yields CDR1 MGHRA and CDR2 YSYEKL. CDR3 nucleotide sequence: TGCGCCAGCAGCCCGGGGACAGCAACAAAAGAGACCCAGTACTTC. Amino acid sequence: CASSPGTATKETQYF.

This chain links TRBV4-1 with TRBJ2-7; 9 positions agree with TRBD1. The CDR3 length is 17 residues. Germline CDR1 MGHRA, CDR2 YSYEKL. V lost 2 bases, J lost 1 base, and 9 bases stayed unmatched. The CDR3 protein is CASSQRLVGTGSYEQYF. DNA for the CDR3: TGCGCCAGCAGCCAAAGGTTAGTCGGGACAGGGTCCTACGAGCAGTACTTC.

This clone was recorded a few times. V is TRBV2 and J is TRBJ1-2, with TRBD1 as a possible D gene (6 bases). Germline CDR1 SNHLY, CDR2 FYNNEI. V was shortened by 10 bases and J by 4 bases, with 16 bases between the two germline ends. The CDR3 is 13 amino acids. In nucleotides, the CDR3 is TGTGCCAACCGGGAGACAGGATTCTATGGCTACACCTTC. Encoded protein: CANRETGFYGYTF.

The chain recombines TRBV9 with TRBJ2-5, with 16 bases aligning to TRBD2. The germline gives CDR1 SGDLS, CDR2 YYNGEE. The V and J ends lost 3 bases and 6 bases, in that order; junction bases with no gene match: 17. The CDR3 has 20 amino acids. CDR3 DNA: TGTGCCAGCAGCGGGACCGGGACGGCGGGACTAGCGGGGGGGCCGAAGACCCAGTACTTC. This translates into CASSGTGTAGLAGGPKTQYF.

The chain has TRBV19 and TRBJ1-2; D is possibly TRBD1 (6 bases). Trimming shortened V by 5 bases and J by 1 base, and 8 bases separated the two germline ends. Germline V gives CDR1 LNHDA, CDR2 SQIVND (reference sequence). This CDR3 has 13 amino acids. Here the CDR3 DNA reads TGTGCCAGTAGTCCAGGGGTTAACTATGGCTACACCTTC. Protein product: CASSPGVNYGYTF.

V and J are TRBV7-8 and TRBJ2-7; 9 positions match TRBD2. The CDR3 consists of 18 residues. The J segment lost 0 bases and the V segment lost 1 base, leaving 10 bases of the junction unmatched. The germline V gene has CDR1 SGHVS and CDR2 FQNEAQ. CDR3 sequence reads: CASSLDPAGGHSSYEQYF. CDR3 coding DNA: TGTGCCAGCAGCTTAGATCCAGCGGGGGGCCACAGCTCCTACGAGCAGTACTTC.

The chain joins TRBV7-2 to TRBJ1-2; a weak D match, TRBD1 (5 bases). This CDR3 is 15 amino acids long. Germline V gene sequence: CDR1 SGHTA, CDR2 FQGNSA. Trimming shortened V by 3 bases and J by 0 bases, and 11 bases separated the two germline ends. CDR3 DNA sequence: TGTGCCAGCAGCTTTACAGGCCTAGCTAACTATGGCTACACCTTC. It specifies CASSFTGLANYGYTF.

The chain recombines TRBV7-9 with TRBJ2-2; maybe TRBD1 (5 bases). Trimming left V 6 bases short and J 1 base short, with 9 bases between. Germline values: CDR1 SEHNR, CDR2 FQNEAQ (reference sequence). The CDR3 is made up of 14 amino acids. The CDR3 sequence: CASRETVNTGELFF. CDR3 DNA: TGTGCCAGCAGGGAGACAGTGAACACCGGGGAGCTGTTTTTT.

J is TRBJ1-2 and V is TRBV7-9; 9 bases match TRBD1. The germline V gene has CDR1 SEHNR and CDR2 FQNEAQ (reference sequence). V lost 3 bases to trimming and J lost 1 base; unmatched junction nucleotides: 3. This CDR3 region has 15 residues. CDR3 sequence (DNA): TGTGCCAGCAGCTTCTCGACAGGGGGTAACTATGGCTACACCTTC. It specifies CASSFSTGGNYGYTF. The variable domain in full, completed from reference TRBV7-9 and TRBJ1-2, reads DTGVSQNPRHKITKRGQNVTFRCDPISEHNRLYWYRQTLGQGPEFLTYFQNEAQLEKSRLLSDRFSAERPKGSFSTLEIQRTEQGDSAMYLCASSFSTGGNYGYTFGSGTRLTVV.

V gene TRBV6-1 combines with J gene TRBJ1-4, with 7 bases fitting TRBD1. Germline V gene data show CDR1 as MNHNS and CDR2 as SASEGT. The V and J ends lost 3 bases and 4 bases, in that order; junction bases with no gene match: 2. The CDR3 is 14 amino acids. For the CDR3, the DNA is TGTGCCAGCAGTGATACAGGGGTTAATGAAAAACTGTTTTTT. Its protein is CASSDTGVNEKLFF.

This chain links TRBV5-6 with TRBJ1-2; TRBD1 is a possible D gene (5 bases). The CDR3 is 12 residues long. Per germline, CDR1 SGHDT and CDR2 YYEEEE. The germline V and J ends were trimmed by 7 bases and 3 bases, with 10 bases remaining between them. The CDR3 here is CASFGGDYGYTF. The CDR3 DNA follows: TGTGCCAGCTTCGGAGGGGACTATGGCTACACCTTC.

CDR3 sequence: CASSSTSGGSLEQFF. CDR3 DNA: TGTGCCAGCAGCTCGACTAGCGGGGGTTCACTTGAGCAGTTCTTC. The rearrangement links TRBV5-6 to TRBJ2-1; TRBD2 aligns across 12 bases. Germline V gene lookup returns CDR1 SGHDT and CDR2 YYEEEE. Losses at the gene ends were 3 bases for V and 9 bases for J; bases not matched to a gene: 7. CDR3 length: 15 residues.